This record covers a single T cell receptor beta chain. The sample is drawn from a study of shared clonotypes between healthy human individuals. This CDR3 contains 15 residues. The ends lost 1 base at V and 8 bases at J; junction bases unmatched: 8. Germline CDR1 SGHVS, CDR2 FQNEAQ. The method was immunoSEQ multiplex PCR; TCRdb's version includes in-frame clones alone and lacks a portion of them. The table records over 2 million clones, over 85% of them present only once. Positive CCR7 selection of CD45RO-negative cells yielded the naive CD8 cells, and terminally differentiated effector memory CD45RA+ cells were excluded.

The chain employs TRBV7-8 and TRBJ2-1, with 7 positions matching TRBD2. This receptor was taken from a man between 18 and 35 years old in good health. The sample comprised naive CD8+ T cells sorted from blood. CDR3: CASSLGRENRYEQFF. DNA of the CDR3: TGTGCCAGCAGCTTAGGGCGGGAGAATCGTTATGAGCAGTTCTTC.